The clone carrying this T cell receptor beta chain occurred once. These data are taken from a study of blood T cell repertoires in COVID-19. The germline V gene encodes CDR1 SGHTA and CDR2 FQGTGA. This CDR3 contains 15 residues. The V and J ends lost 6 bases and 5 bases, in that order; junction bases with no gene match: 9. Here immunoSEQ multiplex PCR was the method, and the copy in TCRdb shows in-frame clones only, minus some. This table has over 200,000 clones, 90% to 95% appearing once. The V call is TRBV7-3, the J call TRBJ2-5; 10 bases align to TRBD2. The source material was peripheral blood. The sequence came from a man aged 25-45 years with acute or convalescent COVID-19. The DNA of the CDR3 is TGTGCCAGCAGTAAACTAGCGGGGCGTGGGGAGACCCAGTACTTC. Translated, it gives CASSKLAGRGETQYF.